One and the same sample provided the 25 T cell receptor beta chains below, sequenced in a study of T cell responses to AZD1222 COVID-19 vaccine. Repertoires were generated with immunoSEQ multiplex PCR, while TCRdb's copy carries only in-frame clones and drops some. Of 80,000 to 95,000 clones listed, 85% to 90% are singletons. The material sequenced was peripheral blood, taken on day 0 of AZD1222 vaccination. The receptors were gathered from an adult in good health.

The rearrangement uses TRBV18 and TRBJ1-6; 9 positions match TRBD1. Trimming at V came to 2 bases and at J to 9 bases, leaving 5 bases not matched to a gene. The CDR3 extends over 15 amino acids. Germline-derived CDR1 and CDR2 are KGHSH and LQKENI. CDR3 in DNA: TGTGCCAGCTCACCAGCCACAGGGGGCGGTTCACCCCTCCACTTT. Translated, it gives CASSPATGGGSPLHF.

The chain joins TRBV11-3 to TRBJ1-2, with D maybe TRBD1 (5 bases). Germline assignment: CDR1 SGHNT and CDR2 YENEEA. The CDR3 sequence is 14 residues long. V was cut by 0 bases and J by 2 bases, with 7 bases left in between. The CDR3 loop is CASSLDRANYGYTF. In DNA form, the CDR3 reads TGTGCCAGCAGCTTAGACAGGGCCAACTATGGCTACACCTTC.

This clone was detected once. The V gene is TRBV6-5, the J gene TRBJ1-1; D is ambiguous. V was clipped by 4 bases and J by 0 bases, with 9 bases between them. CDR3 size: 14 residues. Germline V CDR1 and CDR2: MNHEY, SVGAGI. Written as DNA, the CDR3 is TGTGCCAGCAGTTGGGGTTACGTGAACACTGAAGCTTTCTTT. Encoded protein: CASSWGYVNTEAFF.

The J gene is TRBJ2-7, the V gene TRBV6-5, with D uncertain. The CDR3 contains 14 residues. Trimming took off 6 bases at V and 2 bases at J, with 14 bases between the two ends. Per the germline V gene, CDR1 is MNHEY and CDR2 is SVGAGI. CDR3 amino acids: CASRQWAETYEQYF. The CDR3 region has the DNA TGTGCCAGCAGACAGTGGGCCGAAACCTACGAGCAGTACTTC.

The chain recombines TRBV4-1 with TRBJ1-1, with unresolved D. With 4 bases removed from V and 1 base from J, the gap between germline ends came to 16 bases. Germline V gives CDR1 MGHRA, CDR2 YSYEKL. The CDR3 length is 16 residues. CDR3 nucleotide sequence: TGCGCCAGCAGCCCATTGGTTACGGTAAAGAACACTGAAGCTTTCTTT. This translates into CASSPLVTVKNTEAFF.

The rearrangement joins TRBV5-1 to TRBJ1-1, with D maybe TRBD1 (6 bases). The V gene's germline CDR1 is SGHRS and CDR2 YFSETQ. The length of the CDR3 is 16 residues. Trimming took 4 bases from V and 1 from J, leaving 17 bases between them. The DNA for the CDR3 is TGCGCCAGCAGCGCACTACAGGGTCGGTCGAACACTGAAGCTTTCTTT. This translates into CASSALQGRSNTEAFF.

This clone appeared a single time. The V gene is TRBV5-1, the J gene TRBJ2-3, with D perhaps matching TRBD1 or TRBD2 (5 bases each). This CDR3 has 16 amino acids. From germline, CDR1 is SGHRS and CDR2 YFSETQ. V dropped 4 bases and J dropped 0 bases, with 15 bases sitting between them. The CDR3 coding sequence is TGCGCCAGCAGCGGGGGACCTCATCCAAGCACAGATACGCAGTATTTT. This gives the protein CASSGGPHPSTDTQYF. Combining the CDR3 with reference TRBV5-1 and TRBJ2-3 gives the whole variable domain KAGVTQTPRYLIKTRGQQVTLSCSPISGHRSVSWYQQTPGQGLQFLFEYFSETQRNKGNFPGRFSGRQFSNSRSEMNVSTLELGDSALYLCASSGGPHPSTDTQYFGPGTRLTVL.

V is TRBV6-5 and J is TRBJ2-7; TRBD1 aligns across 10 bases. The CDR3 is made up of 13 amino acids. V shed 8 bases and J 1 base; nucleotides not matched to a gene: 2. Germline V lookup: CDR1 MNHEY, CDR2 SVGAGI. The CDR3 region is CASRDRGSYEQYF. Here the CDR3 DNA reads TGTGCCAGCCGGGACAGGGGATCCTACGAGCAGTACTTC.

Only a few counts were recorded for this clone. The V and J genes are TRBV24-1 and TRBJ2-1, with 10 bases fitting TRBD2. V shed 7 bases, J shed 9 bases, and the junction held 2 bases outside the gene matches. The germline gives CDR1 KGHDR, CDR2 SFDVKD. This CDR3 region has 12 residues. The CDR3 bases are TGTGCCACCAGGCCTAGCGGGGGTGAGCAGTTCTTC. It is translated as CATRPSGGEQFF.

This chain uses TRBV5-5 with TRBJ2-5, with a tentative D call TRBD1 (5 bases). The CDR3 has 15 residues. Trimming removed 4 bases at V and 5 bases at J, with 18 bases between. Germline values: CDR1 SGHKS, CDR2 YYEKEE (reference sequence). This CDR3 reads CASSPMTVKGETQYF. CDR3 sequence (DNA): TGTGCCAGCAGCCCTATGACAGTCAAGGGGGAGACCCAGTACTTC.

The genes are TRBV4-1 and TRBJ1-2; TRBD1 might be the D (5 bases). V was pared by 1 base and J by 0 bases, with 9 bases between. This CDR3 is 15 amino acids long. Germline V gene sequence: CDR1 MGHRA, CDR2 YSYEKL. CDR3 coding DNA: TGCGCCAGCAGCCAAGTTGGGGACCCTAACTATGGCTACACCTTC. It encodes CASSQVGDPNYGYTF.

This chain links TRBV19 with TRBJ1-5; a weak D match, TRBD1 (5 bases). The V gene lost 7 bases and the J gene lost 6 bases, with 16 bases spanning the gap. Per germline, CDR1 LNHDA and CDR2 SQIVND (reference sequence). CDR3 length equals 14 residues. The CDR3 coding sequence is TGTGCCAGTAATTATGTTCGGGGGACTCAGCCCCAGCATTTT. Translated: CASNYVRGTQPQHF.

The V call is TRBV6-4, the J call TRBJ1-1; D is possibly TRBD1 (5 bases). V was clipped by 3 bases and J by 5 bases, with 10 bases between them. CDR3 length: 13 residues. Germline CDR1 and CDR2: MRHNA and SNTAGT. The CDR3 bases are TGTGCCAGCAGTGAAACAGGTTGGACTGAAGCTTTCTTT. Protein: CASSETGWTEAFF.

The chain joins TRBV5-6 to TRBJ1-5; the match to TRBD1 covers 8 bases. Germline V gene data show CDR1 as SGHDT and CDR2 as YYEEEE. The ends lost 4 bases at V and 5 bases at J; junction bases unmatched: 11. The CDR3 is 16 amino acids. The CDR3 DNA sequence: TGTGCCAGCAGCGCCAGGGGGCGGTGGAATGATCAGCCCCAGCATTTT. This encodes CASSARGRWNDQPQHF.

The chain recombines TRBV18 with TRBJ1-4; D gene unclear. Per the germline V gene, CDR1 is KGHSH and CDR2 is LQKENI. The CDR3 covers 14 residues. The V gene lost 6 bases and the J gene lost 5 bases, with 13 bases spanning the gap. CDR3 DNA: TGTGCCAGCTCGCCCCGTAGAGTGAATGAAAAACTGTTTTTT. It is translated as CASSPRRVNEKLFF.

The rearrangement joins TRBV5-1 to TRBJ2-5; unclear D gene. The length of the CDR3 is 14 residues. The germline V and J ends were trimmed by 0 bases and 5 bases, with 11 bases remaining between them. CDR1 and CDR2 from the germline V gene are SGHRS and YFSETQ. The CDR3 bases are TGCGCCAGCAGCTTGGCCAACTCCTATGAGACCCAGTACTTC. Protein: CASSLANSYETQYF.

This chain connects TRBV27 to TRBJ1-2; 8 bases fit TRBD1. Germline V CDR1 and CDR2: MNHEY, SMNVEV (reference sequence). The CDR3 has 17 residues. Trimming removed 6 bases from V and 4 bases from J; junction bases left unmatched: 16. The CDR3 spells CASSPTGQVPPGYGYTF. CDR3 bases: TGTGCCAGCAGCCCGACGGGACAGGTCCCCCCCGGCTATGGCTACACCTTC.

The chain couples TRBV10-2 to TRBJ2-7; TRBD2 aligns across 8 bases. The V segment lost 4 bases and the J segment 1 base; nucleotides outside the gene matches: 3. This CDR3 contains 14 residues. In germline, CDR1 is WSHSY, CDR2 SAAADI. The CDR3 DNA is TGCGCCAGCAGTGTTTTAGCGGGGTCCTACGAGCAGTACTTC. Amino acid sequence: CASSVLAGSYEQYF.

This sequence joins TRBV27 and TRBJ1-3, with 8 nucleotides matching TRBD1. V lost 5 bases to trimming and J lost 3 bases; unmatched junction nucleotides: 9. Germline V lookup: CDR1 MNHEY, CDR2 SMNVEV (reference sequence). The CDR3 has 16 amino acids. The CDR3 region is CASSPRGQGLGNTIYF. In DNA form, the CDR3 reads TGTGCCAGCAGTCCACGCGGACAGGGACTTGGAAACACCATATATTTT.

This chain links TRBV3-1 (or the pseudogene TRBV3-2) with TRBJ1-2, with a weak D call TRBD1 (6 bases). Per germline, CDR1 LGHDT and CDR2 YNNKEL (reference sequence). V dropped 0 bases and J dropped 7 bases, with 12 bases sitting between them. The CDR3 extends over 14 amino acids. Here the CDR3 reads CASSQDRGGSGYTF. CDR3 coding DNA: TGTGCCAGCAGCCAAGACAGGGGAGGGTCTGGCTACACCTTC.

The J gene is TRBJ2-1, the V gene TRBV5-4; 14 bases line up with TRBD2. In germline, CDR1 is SGHNT, CDR2 YYREEE (reference sequence). CDR3 size: 19 residues. V gave up 4 bases and J gave up 1 base; unmatched junction bases: 10. CDR3 nucleotide sequence: TGTGCCAGCAGCGGGTTGACTAGCGGGGGGGCTAGATCCTACAATGAGCAGTTCTTC. This gives the protein CASSGLTSGGARSYNEQFF. The full variable domain, its missing parts supplied by reference TRBV5-4 and TRBJ2-1, is ETGVTQSPTHLIKTRGQQVTLRCSSQSGHNTVSWYQQALGQGPQFIFQYYREEENGRGNFPPRFSGLQFPNYSSELNVNALELDDSALYLCASSGLTSGGARSYNEQFFGPGTRLTVL.

In regard to this clone: The sample contains more than one DNA sequence encoding this CDR3. The chain couples TRBV11-3 to TRBJ1-1; weak D call: TRBD1 (5 bases). Trimming removed 2 bases at V and 2 bases at J, with 9 bases between. There are 14 residues in the CDR3. Germline loops: CDR1 SGHNT, CDR2 YENEEA. CDR3 in DNA: TGTGCCAGCAGCTTACCGGGACGCAACACTGAAGCTTTCTTT. Its translation: CASSLPGRNTEAFF.

The sample holds a few counts of this clone. The chain joins TRBV28 to TRBJ1-5; D is unclear. Trimming pared 3 bases from V and 4 bases from J, leaving 10 bases between. The CDR3 extends over 14 amino acids. Looked up from germline, CDR1 is MDHEN and CDR2 is SYDVKM. DNA for the CDR3: TGTGCCAGCAGTTTCCCCCGACATAATCAGCCCCAGCATTTT. Amino acids: CASSFPRHNQPQHF.

The rearrangement joins TRBV7-2 to TRBJ1-1; D uncertain. The CDR3 contains 13 residues. Germline V lookup: CDR1 SGHTA, CDR2 FQGNSA. V shed 7 bases and J shed 6 bases, with 15 bases lying between them. The chain's CDR3 is CASTERGGSEAFF. CDR3 nucleotide sequence: TGTGCCAGCACCGAGCGGGGTGGGTCTGAAGCTTTCTTT.

J is TRBJ2-2 and V is TRBV7-3; TRBD1 might be the D (5 bases). Trimming left V 1 base short and J 0 bases short, with 9 bases between. Germline CDR1 SGHTA, CDR2 FQGTGA. The CDR3 extends over 16 amino acids. CDR3 region: CASSLRGKTNTGELFF. The CDR3 nucleotides read TGTGCCAGCAGCTTAAGGGGCAAGACGAACACCGGGGAGCTGTTTTTT.